The 9 T cell receptor beta chains listed next were all sequenced from one sample in a study of shared clonotypes between healthy human individuals. Clones were read by immunoSEQ multiplex PCR, and TCRdb kept only the in-frame ones, dropping some. The sample carries some 1,600,000 clones, 95% to 99% recorded once. Sequencing input: naive CD4+ T cells sorted from blood. Subset indicated: CD45RA+ positively selected. These receptors were taken from a man aged 30-40 years in good health.

This rearrangement joins TRBV29-1 to TRBJ2-7; D is unclear. The germline CDR1 and CDR2 sequences are SQVTM and ANQGSEA. The CDR3 sequence is 13 residues long. V gave up 6 bases and J gave up 0 bases, with 12 bases separating them. CDR3 bases: TGCAGCGTAGCCATAGGTTTCTCCTACGAGCAGTACTTC. It codes for CSVAIGFSYEQYF.

The V call is TRBV28, the J call TRBJ2-7; 8 positions agree with TRBD2. The CDR3 extends over 17 amino acids. V dropped 6 bases and J dropped 1; count of bases not matched to a gene: 14. Germline CDR1 is MDHEN and CDR2 is SYDVKM. CDR3 DNA: TGTGCCAGCAGCCCCAGGTCCAGCGGGAGTGGGTCCTACGAGCAGTACTTC. Its translation is CASSPRSSGSGSYEQYF.

The DNA of the CDR3 is TGTGCCAGCAGCCCTCTGGGGCAGGGAAACAATGAGCAGTTCTTC. Translation gives CASSPLGQGNNEQFF. V usage is TRBV11-2 and J usage is TRBJ2-1, with D perhaps matching TRBD1 (5 bases). This CDR3 is 15 amino acids long. V gave up 5 bases and J gave up 5 bases, with 16 bases separating them. CDR1 SGHAT and CDR2 FQNNGV come from the germline V gene.

The V gene is TRBV27, the J gene TRBJ2-1; 8 bases fit TRBD1. The germline V gene encodes CDR1 MNHEY and CDR2 SMNVEV (reference sequence). Trimming cost V 3 bases and J 8 bases; bases outside gene matches: 9. The CDR3 length is 15 residues. The CDR3 nucleotides are TGTGCCAGCAGTTTCCCGTGGACAGGGTTGGATGAGCAGTTCTTC. Translated, it gives CASSFPWTGLDEQFF.

This sequence joins TRBV5-1 and TRBJ1-1, with D unresolved. From germline, CDR1 is SGHRS and CDR2 YFSETQ. The CDR3 loop spans 16 amino acids. Trimming took off 0 bases at V and 0 bases at J, with 12 bases between the two ends. CDR3 residues: CASSLDLGRLNTEAFF. CDR3 DNA: TGCGCCAGCAGCTTGGATTTGGGGAGATTGAACACTGAAGCTTTCTTT.

The chain recombines TRBV7-2 with TRBJ2-4; TRBD1 or TRBD2 may be the D gene (5 bases each). The CDR3 sequence is 16 residues long. Germline lookup yields CDR1 SGHTA and CDR2 FQGNSA. V lost 5 bases and J lost 0, with 14 bases in between. DNA for the CDR3: TGTGCCAGCAGCCCCGAGGGGATCGGAGCCAAAAACATTCAGTACTTC. Its protein is CASSPEGIGAKNIQYF.

The chain is built from TRBV18 and TRBJ2-7; D ambiguous. Germline V gene lookup returns CDR1 KGHSH and CDR2 LQKENI. Trimming pared 6 bases from V and 0 bases from J, leaving 12 bases between. The CDR3 length is 14 residues. The CDR3 DNA reads TGTGCCAGCTCCCCCATGGCAGCCTCCTACGAGCAGTACTTC. It is translated as CASSPMAASYEQYF.

The DNA of the CDR3 is TGTGCCAGCAGCCTCGGGACGTTAAGGTACCAAGAGACCCAGTACTTC. It is translated as CASSLGTLRYQETQYF. The chain combines TRBV5-6 with TRBJ2-5; perhaps D is TRBD1 or TRBD2 (5 bases each). This CDR3 is built from 16 residues. Germline V gene data show CDR1 as SGHDT and CDR2 as YYEEEE. Trimming shortened V by 4 bases and J by 0 bases, and 16 bases separated the two germline ends.

The V gene is TRBV7-2, the J gene TRBJ2-7, with a tentative D call TRBD2 (5 bases). The germline V gene encodes CDR1 SGHTA and CDR2 FQGNSA. The V end lost 3 bases, the J end lost 2 bases, and 11 bases lay between the germline ends. The CDR3 sequence is 14 residues long. The CDR3 sequence: CASSLAWRTYEQYF. Written as DNA, the CDR3 is TGTGCCAGCAGCTTGGCTTGGAGGACCTACGAGCAGTACTTC.